A selection of T cell receptor beta chains follows, all from one sample in a study of CD8 T cells in Susac syndrome. TCRdb fed the immunoSEQ multiplex PCR reads into MiXCR, producing one record per CDR3 protein. The sample lists 150,000 to 200,000 distinct CDR3 sequences, about 95% seen once, with about 0.096% in the top ten. Material: CD4+ T cells from PBMCs. The receptors here all came from a human donor with multiple sclerosis. Both conserved end residues are part of each CDR3. A D gene is named only where the DNA matches it firmly. Some rows mark clone size as missing; the rest say once, few, many or name a class of expanded clone.

v_call	j_call	clone_size	d_call	cdr3_nt	cdr3_aa
TRBV15	TRBJ2-5	NA	TRBD2	TGTGCCACTCGGCGGGGGGGCACGGAGGAGACCCAGTACTTC	CATRRGGTEETQYF
TRBV10-3	TRBJ2-5	NA	NA	TGTGCCATCAGTGAGTCGGGGAGAGAAGAGACCCAGTACTTC	CAISESGREETQYF
TRBV14	TRBJ2-7	NA	TRBD2	TGTGCCAGCAGGCCCGGGACTAGTTTCGGCGAGCAGTACTTC	CASRPGTSFGEQYF
TRBV5-6	TRBJ2-1	NA	TRBD2	TGTGCCAGCAGCTTGGACCGGGAGGGCCGGGGCAATGAGCAGTTCTTC	CASSLDREGRGNEQFF
TRBV12-3/TRBV12-4	TRBJ1-1	few	NA	TGTGCCAGCAGTTTTGGACGGATGAACACTGAAGCTTTCTTT	CASSFGRMNTEAFF
TRBV29-1	TRBJ1-4	NA	NA	TGCAGCGTACAGGGCGCTAATGAAAAACTGTTTTTT	CSVQGANEKLFF
TRBV11-2	TRBJ2-7	NA	NA	TGTGCCAGCAGCCCCCGGAGGTGGGACGGGCAGTACTTC	CASSPRRWDGQYF
TRBV3-1	TRBJ2-7	NA	NA	TGTGCCAGCAGCCCTATCGGGGGCGGAAGGGAGCAGTACTTC	CASSPIGGGREQYF
TRBV20-1	TRBJ2-7	NA	NA	TGCAGTGCCCCGACTCCTATGGAGCAGTACTTC	CSAPTPMEQYF
TRBV5-1	TRBJ2-1	NA	NA	TGCGCCAGCAGCTTGGTTGGGAGGCGCTCCTACAATGAGCAGTTCTTC	CASSLVGRRSYNEQFF
TRBV6-1	TRBJ2-7	NA	NA	TGTGCCAGCACTAAGAATGGCGGTGCCTCCTACGAGCAGTACTTC	CASTKNGGASYEQYF
TRBV9	TRBJ2-2	NA	NA	TGTGCCAGCTCAAAAATGGGAAACACCGGGGAGCTGTTTTTT	CASSKMGNTGELFF
TRBV30	TRBJ2-3	once	NA	TGTGCCTGGAGTATCACAGATACGCAGTATTTT	CAWSITDTQYF
TRBV20-1	TRBJ1-5	NA	NA	TGCAGTGCTACCGGCCGGGAGTGGGAGCCCCAGCATTTT	CSATGREWEPQHF
TRBV9	TRBJ2-7	NA	NA	TGTGCCAGCAGCGTTGGGCCGGGACAAATCTCCTACGAGCAGTACTTC	CASSVGPGQISYEQYF
TRBV2	TRBJ1-2	NA	NA	TGTGCCAGCAGTACAGCTTCTCCTGGCTACACCTTC	CASSTASPGYTF
TRBV7-9	TRBJ2-7	few	NA	TGTGCCAGCAGCTCCCTCAACGCCGAGCAGTACTTC	CASSSLNAEQYF
TRBV30	TRBJ1-1	NA	NA	TGTGCCTGGACCGTACACGGGATTGAAGCTTTCTTT	CAWTVHGIEAFF
TRBV29-1	TRBJ2-3	NA	NA	TGCAGCGTTGATCCCGTGACAGTTGGGTCAGGTACGCAGTATTTT	CSVDPVTVGSGTQYF
TRBV3-1	TRBJ1-2	NA	NA	TGTGCCAGCAGCCAAGAGGATGCTCGCGTCTATGGCTACACCTTC	CASSQEDARVYGYTF
TRBV5-4	TRBJ2-1	NA	NA	TGTGCCAGCAGCCAGCATGCACAGGGACAGTTCTTC	CASSQHAQGQFF
TRBV7-9	TRBJ2-6	NA	NA	TGTGCCAGCAGCTTATATGGGGCCAACGTCCTGACTTTC	CASSLYGANVLTF
TRBV12-3/TRBV12-4	TRBJ2-3	NA	NA	TGTGCCAGCAGTTTAGCCAGGGGCACAGATACGCAGTATTTT	CASSLARGTDTQYF
TRBV20-1	TRBJ2-1	NA	TRBD2	TGCAGTGCCATACCCGGGACTAGCGGGGGTGATGAGCAGTTCTTC	CSAIPGTSGGDEQFF
TRBV29-1	TRBJ2-1	NA	TRBD2	TGCAGCGTTACTGGACTAGTTTACAATGAGCAGTTCTTC	CSVTGLVYNEQFF
TRBV18	TRBJ1-1	NA	NA	TGTGCCAGCTCACCTAATCTGGGGGGTTCTGAAGCTTTCTTT	CASSPNLGGSEAFF
TRBV25-1	TRBJ2-5	NA	NA	TGTGCCAGCAGTCCGGACGTGGGTGGTTGGACCCAGTACTTC	CASSPDVGGWTQYF
TRBV4-1	TRBJ2-7	NA	NA	TGCGCCAGCAGCCAAGTCGGGGGCAGCTACGAGCAGTACTTC	CASSQVGGSYEQYF
TRBV10-3	TRBJ2-1	NA	NA	TGTGCCATCAGTGAGTACGGCGGGGCGGAGTTCTTC	CAISEYGGAEFF
TRBV20-1	TRBJ1-2	NA	NA	TGCAGTGTCGGGGGCGTCTATGGCTACACCTTC	CSVGGVYGYTF
TRBV5-1	TRBJ2-7	NA	TRBD1	TGCGCCAGCAGCCGAGAGGGACAGACCTACGAGCAGTACTTC	CASSREGQTYEQYF
TRBV29-1	TRBJ2-2	NA	TRBD1	TGCAGCGTCGACAGGGGGCCCACCGGGGAGCTGTTTTTT	CSVDRGPTGELFF
TRBV25-1	TRBJ2-3	NA	TRBD2	TGTGCCAGCAGTGAATATGGACTAGCGGGCCCAGATACGCAGTATTTT	CASSEYGLAGPDTQYF
TRBV9	TRBJ1-1	NA	NA	TGTGCCAGCAGCGGAGGAGGGGGGCTTCACACTGAAGCTTTCTTT	CASSGGGGLHTEAFF
TRBV27	TRBJ2-3	NA	TRBD2	TGTGCCAGCAGATTGCGGGGCCAGTCACTAGCGCAGAGCACAGATACGCAGTATTTT	CASRLRGQSLAQSTDTQYF
TRBV19	TRBJ2-1	NA	NA	TGTGCCAGTAGTAGGTCGGGAGAGTACAATGAGCAGTTCTTC	CASSRSGEYNEQFF
TRBV7-9	TRBJ2-1	NA	NA	TGTGCCAGCAGCTCCTTTCGGACAGACTCGGATGAGCAGTTCTTC	CASSSFRTDSDEQFF
TRBV11-3	TRBJ2-3	NA	NA	TGTGCCAGCAGCTCTCTGGCGGCAGATACGCAGTATTTT	CASSSLAADTQYF
TRBV20-1	TRBJ2-1	NA	TRBD2	TGCAGTGCTAGAAGAGCTAGCGGGGGAAACGATGAGCAGTTCTTC	CSARRASGGNDEQFF